This T cell receptor (beta chain) was captured by sequencing in a study of graft-versus-host responses after intestinal transplantation. Study-wide background: After anti-thymocyte globulin induction, recipients took tacrolimus and steroids for around three years.

The table came from immunoSEQ multiplex PCR; TCRdb's copy has only in-frame clones and leaves some out. The table has 20,000 to 25,000 clones, roughly 89% seen once; the top ten hold less than 6.5%. Germline V gives CDR1 SGHTA, CDR2 FQGNSA. J was trimmed by 0 bases and V by 6 bases; bases with no gene match: 3. The CDR3 has 15 residues. Only one count was recorded for this clone. Its antigen remains unidentified. Broader study findings: Peak GvH clone levels in circulation were associated with early post-transplant HvG declines. GvH clones turned up in recipient marrow; some had shown up first in ileum or blood.

This TCR came from a human patient who received an intestinal transplant, so some T cells may come from the graft donor. This specimen was PBMCs, taken about 63 days after intestinal transplantation. The J gene is TRBJ1-5, the V gene TRBV7-2; TRBD1 matches 9 bases. This chain's CDR3 is CASSSQGASNQPQHF. The CDR3 nucleotides read TGTGCCAGCAGTTCACAGGGGGCTAGCAATCAGCCCCAGCATTTT.